These T cell receptor beta chains were read from a single sample in a study of T cell clonotyping in hematopoietic cell transplantation. TCRdb's copy holds only in-frame clones and misses some; the assay was immunoSEQ multiplex PCR. The sample shows 35,000 to 45,000 clones, 85% to 95% of them seen only once. This specimen consisted of peripheral blood mononuclear cells, obtained before stem cell transplant. These TCRs come from a man aged 35 to 55 with chronic myeloid leukemia. Some clones in this sample may be carry-over from other donors' samples. Each CDR3 is given with its conserved first and last residue. D genes are given only for firm matches. Where a row states a size, it is once, few, many or the class of an expanded clone; other rows omit it.

TRBJ2-7 | - | - | TRBV19 | TGTGCCAGTAGTATAATGGGGCAAGAGCAGTACTTC | CASSIMGQEQYF
TRBJ1-5 | - | - | TRBV4-3 | TGCGCCAGCAGCCAAGGGTTTGACAGAATCAATCAGCCCCAGCATTTT | CASSQGFDRINQPQHF
TRBJ1-5 | TRBD1 | - | TRBV28 | TGTGCCAGCAGTGCCAGGGGGCGGATGGGCAATCAGCCCCAGCATTTT | CASSARGRMGNQPQHF
TRBJ2-3 | TRBD1 | - | TRBV5-8 | TGTGCCAGCAGCTCGAACTACGGGACAGTCACAGATACGCAGTATTTT | CASSSNYGTVTDTQYF
TRBJ2-7 | TRBD1 | - | TRBV19 | TGTGCCAGTAGTATAGATTTGGACAGGGATTCCTACGAGCAGTACTTC | CASSIDLDRDSYEQYF
TRBJ1-1 | TRBD1 | few | TRBV5-1 | TGCGCCAGCAGCATCAGGGGGCCGAGCACTGAAGCTTTCTTT | CASSIRGPSTEAFF
TRBJ1-2 | - | once | TRBV4-3 | TGCGCCAGCAGCCAAGATCAAAACAGGGTAGAGGGCTACACCTTC | CASSQDQNRVEGYTF
TRBJ1-1 | - | once | TRBV28 | TGTGCCAGCAGTTTATGGGACACTGAAGCTTTCTTT | CASSLWDTEAFF
TRBJ2-2 | TRBD2 | - | TRBV4-1 | TGCGCCAGCAGCCTCCTGGGCGGGGGGCCCACCGGGGAGCTGTTTTTT | CASSLLGGGPTGELFF
TRBJ1-6 | - | - | TRBV5-8 | TGTGCCAGCAGCTTACCAGGGGAAGTTTCCTATAATTCACCCCTCCACTTT | CASSLPGEVSYNSPLHF
TRBJ1-5 | - | - | TRBV19 | TGTGCCAGTAGTATAGTGGGCGACAATCAGCCCCAGCATTTT | CASSIVGDNQPQHF
TRBJ2-2 | TRBD2 | - | TRBV4-1 | TGCGCCAGCAGCCAAGATCGGGGGGGAGACGGGGAGCTGTTTTTT | CASSQDRGGDGELFF
TRBJ1-3 | - | once | TRBV9 | TGTGCCAGCAGCGTAGGTCCCGGCGGAGACACCATATATTTT | CASSVGPGGDTIYF
TRBJ1-2 | - | - | TRBV5-1 | TGCGCCAGCAGCTTGGGGCGGCAGGGTCCCTTTAACTATGGCTACACCTTC | CASSLGRQGPFNYGYTF
TRBJ2-3 | - | - | TRBV30 | TGTGCCTGGAGTACACCCCTGGGTACGCAGTATTTT | CAWSTPLGTQYF
TRBJ1-5 | TRBD1 | - | TRBV25-1 | TGTGCCAGCAGTCCCTCGGACAGGGAGAAGCCCCAGCATTTT | CASSPSDREKPQHF
TRBJ1-2 | - | - | TRBV14 | TGTGCCAGCAGCCAACCAGGGAACGGTCGGGGCTACACCTTC | CASSQPGNGRGYTF
TRBJ2-1 | - | - | TRBV10-3 | TGTGCCATCAGTGCAGGGGGGCGAGATGTTGGTGAGCAGTTCTTC | CAISAGGRDVGEQFF
TRBJ1-1 | - | - | TRBV29-1 | TGCAGCGTTGGGCGGGGGGCCGGGAACACTGAAGCTTTCTTT | CSVGRGAGNTEAFF
TRBJ1-5 | TRBD1 | - | TRBV4-3 | TGCGCCAGCAGCCAAGATCCGACCAGACAGGGGCCCCAGCATTTT | CASSQDPTRQGPQHF
TRBJ1-2 | - | - | TRBV11-2 | TGTGCCAGCAGCTTAGGAGGAGCGGGGCGCGAGGTTGGAGGCTACACCTTC | CASSLGGAGREVGGYTF
TRBJ2-1 | - | - | TRBV9 | TGTGCCAGCAGCGTAGTAGGTCTCGGGAATGAGCAGTTCTTC | CASSVVGLGNEQFF
TRBJ2-7 | - | few | TRBV5-4 | TGTGCCAGCAGCTTCTACGGGACCGAGCAGTACTTC | CASSFYGTEQYF
TRBJ2-3 | - | few | TRBV5-6 | TGTGCCAGCAGCTTGCGGGGTGGACAGCGCACAGATACGCAGTATTTT | CASSLRGGQRTDTQYF
TRBJ2-6 | - | - | TRBV19 | TGTGCCAGTGCCCCGAAAACAGGGCCTAGTTGGGCCAACGTCCTGACTTTC | CASAPKTGPSWANVLTF
TRBJ1-2 | - | - | TRBV30 | TGTGCCTGGATACGGGGGGGCGAATGGAACTATGGCTACACCTTC | CAWIRGGEWNYGYTF
TRBJ2-1 | - | - | TRBV27 | TGTGCCAGCAGTTCGACAGTATATCGCTCCTACAATGAGCAGTTCTTC | CASSSTVYRSYNEQFF
TRBJ1-2 | - | - | TRBV4-3 | TGCGCCAGCAGCCAAGATTACTTAGGGGGGACTGGCTACACCTTC | CASSQDYLGGTGYTF
TRBJ2-5 | TRBD1 | - | TRBV19 | TGTGCCAGTAGTGGCATTACCGGGACAGGGTCTCCCACCCAGTACTTC | CASSGITGTGSPTQYF
TRBJ2-3 | TRBD2 | - | TRBV5-4 | TGTGCCAGCAGCCGTACTAGCGGGGCCACAGATACGCAGTATTTT | CASSRTSGATDTQYF
TRBJ1-2 | TRBD1 | - | TRBV6-6 | TGTGCCAGCAGCCTAACAGGGGGAGAGGACTATGGCTACACCTTC | CASSLTGGEDYGYTF
TRBJ2-3 | - | - | TRBV19 | TGTGCCAGTAGTATAGGCCCCCTCACTGATACGCAGTATTTT | CASSIGPLTDTQYF
TRBJ2-5 | - | - | TRBV5-4 | TGTGCCAGCAGCTTTCTCCAGGGTACTTCCCAAGAGACCCAGTACTTC | CASSFLQGTSQETQYF
TRBJ2-7 | TRBD1 | - | TRBV29-1 | TGCAGCGTTGAGGGACAGGGCTACGAGCAGTACTTC | CSVEGQGYEQYF
TRBJ1-6 | - | - | TRBV7-2 | TGTGCCAGCAGCTTAGAAGGGAGCTCCTATAATTCACCCCTCCACTTT | CASSLEGSSYNSPLHF
TRBJ2-1 | TRBD2 | - | TRBV27 | TGTGCCAGCAGTTTATGGGCTAGCGGGGGACCCATCTACAATGAGCAGTTCTTC | CASSLWASGGPIYNEQFF
TRBJ1-2 | - | - | TRBV7-2 | TGTGCCAGCAGCTCCATCAGGGGCGGGGGCTACACCTTC | CASSSIRGGGYTF
TRBJ2-2 | TRBD2 | - | TRBV7-9 | TGTGCCATTCCGTTGGGAGGGCGGATCGGGGAGCTGTTTTTT | CAIPLGGRIGELFF
TRBJ2-7 | TRBD1 | - | TRBV5-1 | TGCGCCAGCAGCTTGGAACAGGGGTACTACGAGCAGTACTTC | CASSLEQGYYEQYF
TRBJ2-5 | TRBD2 | - | TRBV4-1 | TGCGCCAGCAGCCTAGTCGGACTAGCAGGGTTCCAAGAGACCCAGTACTTC | CASSLVGLAGFQETQYF
TRBJ1-1 | TRBD1 | - | TRBV15 | TGTGCCACCAGCAGAGATTACAGGACAGGGAGGACTGAAGCTTTCTTT | CATSRDYRTGRTEAFF
TRBJ1-2 | - | - | TRBV13 | TGTGCCAGCAGCTTAGAACAAGGAGCTAACTATGGCTACACCTTC | CASSLEQGANYGYTF
TRBJ1-1 | - | - | TRBV30 | TGTGCCTGGAGTGTACGGGGATACACTGAAGCTTTCTTT | CAWSVRGYTEAFF
TRBJ2-7 | - | - | TRBV9 | TGTGCCAGCAGCGTAGGGGGCAGTAGCTCCTACGAGCAGTACTTC | CASSVGGSSSYEQYF
TRBJ1-1 | - | - | TRBV2 | TGTGCCAGCAGTGACAGGGAGAACACTGAAGCTTTCTTT | CASSDRENTEAFF
TRBJ1-2 | - | - | TRBV2 | TGTGCCAGCAGTCATCCGGGCACAGCGAATGATGGCTACACCTTC | CASSHPGTANDGYTF
TRBJ1-4 | - | once | TRBV2 | TGTGCCAGCACCTACTCTCAAGGTGAAAAACTGTTTTTT | CASTYSQGEKLFF
TRBJ2-2 | TRBD1 | - | TRBV4-2 | TGTGCCAGCAGCCATCCCGGAGGGACAGGGGATACCGGGGAGCTGTTTTTT | CASSHPGGTGDTGELFF
TRBJ1-4 | - | - | TRBV28 | TGTGCCAGCAGCGACAGTCAAGGGGAAAAACTGTTTTTT | CASSDSQGEKLFF
TRBJ2-7 | - | - | TRBV5-4 | TGTGCCAGCAGCCCGACGTTGGGCATAACCTACGAGCAGTACTTC | CASSPTLGITYEQYF
TRBJ2-2 | - | - | TRBV5-1 | TGCGCCAGCAGCTTGGAAGGGGAAAGGACCGGGGAGCTGTTTTTT | CASSLEGERTGELFF
TRBJ1-1 | - | - | TRBV4-1 | TGCGCCAGCAGCCAAGGGCAGGCGACGAACACTGAAGCTTTCTTT | CASSQGQATNTEAFF
TRBJ1-6 | - | once | TRBV7-3 | TGTGCCAGCAGCTTATCAGGGGACAATTCACCCCTCCACTTT | CASSLSGDNSPLHF
TRBJ1-4 | TRBD1 | - | TRBV10-3 | TGTGCCATCTCTTCCGGGACAGACGAAAAACTGTTTTTT | CAISSGTDEKLFF
TRBJ2-2 | - | once | TRBV2 | TGTGCCAGCGTCGCAGGCCCGAACACCGGGGAGCTGTTTTTT | CASVAGPNTGELFF
TRBJ2-3 | TRBD2 | - | TRBV19 | TGTGCCAGTAGTGGGGGACTAGCGGGGGACACAGATACGCAGTATTTT | CASSGGLAGDTDTQYF
TRBJ1-1 | - | - | TRBV30 | TGTGCCTGGAACAGCTGGGGTTCCGGTGGGGCTGAAGCTTTCTTT | CAWNSWGSGGAEAFF